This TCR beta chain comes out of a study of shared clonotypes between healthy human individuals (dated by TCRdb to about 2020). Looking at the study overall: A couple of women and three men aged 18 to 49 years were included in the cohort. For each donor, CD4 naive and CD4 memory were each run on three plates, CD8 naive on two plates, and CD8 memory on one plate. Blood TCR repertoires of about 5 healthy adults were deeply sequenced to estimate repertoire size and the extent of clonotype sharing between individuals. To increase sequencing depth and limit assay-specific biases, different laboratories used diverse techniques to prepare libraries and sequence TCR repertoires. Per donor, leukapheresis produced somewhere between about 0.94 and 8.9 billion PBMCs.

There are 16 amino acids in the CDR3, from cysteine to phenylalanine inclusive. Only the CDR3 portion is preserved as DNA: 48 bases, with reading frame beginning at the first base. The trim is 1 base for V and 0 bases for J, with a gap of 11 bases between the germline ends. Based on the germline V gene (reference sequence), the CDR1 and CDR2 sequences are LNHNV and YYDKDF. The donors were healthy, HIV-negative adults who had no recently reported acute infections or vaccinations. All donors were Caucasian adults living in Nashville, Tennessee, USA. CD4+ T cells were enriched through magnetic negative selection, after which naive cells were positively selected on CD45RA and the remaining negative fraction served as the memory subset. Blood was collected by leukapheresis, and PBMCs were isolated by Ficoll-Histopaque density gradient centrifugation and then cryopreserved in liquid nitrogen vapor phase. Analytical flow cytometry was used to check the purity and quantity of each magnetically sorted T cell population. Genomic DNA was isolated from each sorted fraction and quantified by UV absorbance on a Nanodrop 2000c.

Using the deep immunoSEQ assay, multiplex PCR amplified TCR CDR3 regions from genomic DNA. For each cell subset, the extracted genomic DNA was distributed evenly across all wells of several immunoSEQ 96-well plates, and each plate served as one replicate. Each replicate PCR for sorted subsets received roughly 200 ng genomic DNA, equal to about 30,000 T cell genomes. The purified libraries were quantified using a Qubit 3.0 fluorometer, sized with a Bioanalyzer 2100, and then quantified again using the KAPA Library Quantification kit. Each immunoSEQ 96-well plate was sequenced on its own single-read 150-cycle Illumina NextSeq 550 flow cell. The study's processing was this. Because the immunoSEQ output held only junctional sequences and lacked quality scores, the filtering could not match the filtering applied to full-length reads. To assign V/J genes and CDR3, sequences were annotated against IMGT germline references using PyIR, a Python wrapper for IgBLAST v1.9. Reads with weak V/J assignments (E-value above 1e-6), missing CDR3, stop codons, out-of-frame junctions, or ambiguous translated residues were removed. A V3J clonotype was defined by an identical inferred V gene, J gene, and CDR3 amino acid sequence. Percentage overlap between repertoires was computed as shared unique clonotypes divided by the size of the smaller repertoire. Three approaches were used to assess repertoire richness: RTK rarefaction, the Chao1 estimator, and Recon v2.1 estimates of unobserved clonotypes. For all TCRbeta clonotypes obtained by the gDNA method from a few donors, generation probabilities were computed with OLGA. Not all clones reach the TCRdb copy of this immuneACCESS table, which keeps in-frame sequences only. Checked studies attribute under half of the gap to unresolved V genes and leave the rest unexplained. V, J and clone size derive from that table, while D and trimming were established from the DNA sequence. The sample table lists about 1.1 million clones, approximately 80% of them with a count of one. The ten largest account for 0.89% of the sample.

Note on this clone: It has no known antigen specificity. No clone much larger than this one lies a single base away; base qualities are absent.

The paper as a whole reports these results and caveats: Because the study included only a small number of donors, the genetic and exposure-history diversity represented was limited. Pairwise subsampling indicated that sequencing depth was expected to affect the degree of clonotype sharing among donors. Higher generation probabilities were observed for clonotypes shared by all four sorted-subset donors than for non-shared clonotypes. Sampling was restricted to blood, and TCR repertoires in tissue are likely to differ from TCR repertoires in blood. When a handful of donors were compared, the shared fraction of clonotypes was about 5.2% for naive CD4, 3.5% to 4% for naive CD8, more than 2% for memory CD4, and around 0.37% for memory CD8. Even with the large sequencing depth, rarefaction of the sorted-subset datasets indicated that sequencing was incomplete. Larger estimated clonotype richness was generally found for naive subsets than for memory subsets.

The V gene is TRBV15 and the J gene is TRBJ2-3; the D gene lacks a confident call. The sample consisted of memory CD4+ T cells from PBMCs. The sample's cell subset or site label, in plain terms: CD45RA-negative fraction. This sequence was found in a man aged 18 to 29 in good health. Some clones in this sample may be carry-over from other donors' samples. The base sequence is TGTGCCACCAGCAGAGCGCGACTTCTCAGCACAGATACGCAGTATTTT. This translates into CATSRARLLSTDTQYF.